The 30 T cell receptor beta chains below come from one sample, sequenced in a study of CD4+ T cells in melanoma. TCRdb's table, derived via immunoSEQ multiplex PCR, lists solely in-frame clones and lacks some. The table has about 50,000 clones, roughly nine tenths seen once. Sequenced input: peripheral blood. The receptors derive from a human donor with melanoma.

The gene calls are TRBV7-6 and TRBJ2-7; tentative D call: TRBD1 (7 bases). Germline CDR1 and CDR2: SGHVS and FNYEAQ. The CDR3 runs 15 residues. V lost 4 bases, J lost 6 bases, and 19 bases lay in between. The CDR3 bases are TGTGCCAGCAGCTCGTCGTTATACAGGGGAGGCGAGCAGTACTTC. Amino acids: CASSSSLYRGGEQYF.

The rearrangement uses TRBV5-4 and TRBJ1-2; 7 bases line up with TRBD1. This CDR3 is built from 16 residues. J was trimmed by 6 bases and V by 1 base; bases with no gene match: 12. From germline, CDR1 is SGHNT and CDR2 YYREEE (reference sequence). The chain's CDR3 is CASSLTGVKWADGYTF. The CDR3 DNA sequence: TGTGCCAGCAGCTTGACAGGGGTAAAGTGGGCTGATGGCTACACCTTC.

This clone was seen only once. The chain carries TRBV4-1 and TRBJ1-4; D is possibly TRBD1 (5 bases). V lost 1 base and J lost 0, with 9 bases in between. CDR1 and CDR2 from the germline V gene are MGHRA and YSYEKL. The CDR3 has 16 residues. This chain's CDR3 is CASSQARGATNEKLFF. CDR3 DNA: TGCGCCAGCAGCCAAGCCCGGGGGGCAACTAATGAAAAACTGTTTTTT.

The genes are TRBV25-1 and TRBJ2-1; 7 bases are a match to TRBD2. V gave up 5 bases and J gave up 4 bases; unmatched junction bases: 2. This CDR3 has 13 amino acids. Looked up from germline, CDR1 is MGHDK and CDR2 is SYGVNS. DNA for the CDR3: TGTGCCAGCAGTCGCGGGGGATACAATGAGCAGTTCTTC. Residues: CASSRGGYNEQFF.

The chain couples TRBV27 to TRBJ2-5; the D call may be TRBD1 or TRBD2 (7 bases each). V dropped 8 bases and J dropped 5 bases, with 21 bases sitting between them. Looked up from germline, CDR1 is MNHEY and CDR2 is SMNVEV (reference sequence). The CDR3 is 15 residues long. The DNA for the CDR3 is TGTGCCAGCCGTCCGACAGGGAGGGGGAGGGAGACCCAGTACTTC. It is translated as CASRPTGRGRETQYF.

The rearrangement links TRBV30 to TRBJ1-2; D not certain. Germline CDR1 reads GTSNPN; CDR2 reads SVGIG (reference sequence). The CDR3 sequence is 11 residues long. Between the trimmed V and J ends, which lost 2 bases and 7 bases, there was a span of 8 bases. CDR3 bases: TGTGCCTGGAGTCGAGAGGGTGGCTACACCTTC. Encoded protein: CAWSREGGYTF.

The V and J genes are TRBV5-1 and TRBJ2-5; 12 positions match TRBD1. V gave up 4 bases and J gave up 5 bases; unmatched junction bases: 18. The CDR3 is 19 residues long. CDR1 and CDR2 from the germline V gene are SGHRS and YFSETQ. The CDR3 DNA follows: TGCGCCAGCAGCACGGAGGGGCCAACCGGGACAGGGGGCCAGGAGACCCAGTACTTC. It codes for CASSTEGPTGTGGQETQYF.

This sequence joins TRBV27 and TRBJ2-3; D perhaps matches TRBD1 (7 bases). V lost 7 bases and J lost 4, with 15 bases in between. Germline V gene data show CDR1 as MNHEY and CDR2 as SMNVEV (reference sequence). The CDR3 runs 14 residues. This CDR3 reads CASTPGGWADTQYF. CDR3 in DNA: TGTGCCAGCACTCCAGGGGGGTGGGCAGATACGCAGTATTTT.

The chain employs TRBV11-2 and TRBJ2-1, with a possible D match to TRBD1 (5 bases). CDR3 length: 14 amino acids. The germline V and J ends were trimmed by 3 bases and 3 bases, with 9 bases remaining between them. Germline V CDR1 and CDR2: SGHAT, FQNNGV. The CDR3 DNA reads as TGTGCCAGCAGCTTGCGGACACACTACAATGAGCAGTTCTTC. Translation gives CASSLRTHYNEQFF.

V usage is TRBV5-1 and J usage is TRBJ2-2; possible D gene TRBD1, 8 bases. Between the trimmed V and J ends, which lost 2 bases and 3 bases, there was a span of 11 bases. There are 15 residues in the CDR3. Looked up from germline, CDR1 is SGHRS and CDR2 is YFSETQ. The CDR3 bases are TGCGCCAGCAGCTTAACAGGGGGGGACACCGGGGAGCTGTTTTTT. Amino acid sequence: CASSLTGGDTGELFF.

V and J are TRBV25-1 and TRBJ1-2; D is unresolved. The CDR3 covers 14 residues. Between the trimmed V and J ends, which lost 1 base and 2 bases, there was a span of 8 bases. From germline, CDR1 is MGHDK and CDR2 SYGVNS. The CDR3 DNA reads TGTGCCAGCAGTGAATCTGGCAGAAACTATGGCTACACCTTC. This codes for CASSESGRNYGYTF.

V and J are TRBV29-1 and TRBJ2-3; D remains ambiguous. Germline V gene lookup returns CDR1 SQVTM and CDR2 ANQGSEA. Trimming shortened V by 4 bases and J by 0 bases, and 8 bases separated the two germline ends. CDR3 length: 13 residues. The CDR3 here is CSVVEVSTDTQYF. In DNA, the CDR3 is TGCAGCGTTGTTGAGGTTAGCACAGATACGCAGTATTTT.

The chain joins TRBV5-1 to TRBJ2-1; 8 nucleotides align to TRBD1. Germline CDR1 reads SGHRS; CDR2 reads YFSETQ. The V and J ends lost 4 bases and 7 bases, in that order; junction bases with no gene match: 10. This CDR3 has 15 residues. The CDR3 loop reads CASSPYRGSGNEQFF. The CDR3 coding sequence is TGCGCCAGCAGCCCCTACAGGGGGTCAGGGAATGAGCAGTTCTTC.

The genes are TRBV12-5 and TRBJ1-1; TRBD1 is a possible D gene (5 bases). CDR1 is LGHNT, CDR2 FRNRAP, per germline. The ends were cut back, 6 bases at V and 3 bases at J, with 11 bases in the middle. The CDR3 consists of 13 residues. CDR3 nucleotide sequence: TGTGCTAGTGGGGACGGAGGGGACACTGAAGCTTTCTTT. Amino acids: CASGDGGDTEAFF.

The J gene is TRBJ1-1, the V gene TRBV7-9; D is unresolved. CDR1 and CDR2 (germline): SEHNR, FQNEAQ (reference sequence). This CDR3 contains 13 residues. The V and J ends lost 2 bases and 6 bases respectively, with 10 bases between them. CDR3 residues: CASSLSRDSEAFF. In DNA, the CDR3 is TGTGCCAGCAGCTTAAGTCGGGATTCTGAAGCTTTCTTT. The variable domain in full, with the rest retrieved from reference TRBV7-9 and TRBJ1-1, is DTGVSQNPRHKITKRGQNVTFRCDPISEHNRLYWYRQTLGQGPEFLTYFQNEAQLEKSRLLSDRFSAERPKGSFSTLEIQRTEQGDSAMYLCASSLSRDSEAFFGQGTRLTVV.

The chain carries TRBV30 and TRBJ1-1; 7 nucleotides align to TRBD1. V was pared by 0 bases and J by 11 bases, with 9 bases of the junction left unmatched. Germline CDR1 GTSNPN, CDR2 SVGIG (reference sequence). CDR3 length: 13 residues. CDR3: CAWSVRGGSLAFF. In DNA, the CDR3 is TGTGCCTGGAGTGTCAGGGGGGGAAGTCTGGCTTTCTTT.

V gene TRBV28 combines with J gene TRBJ2-1; perhaps TRBD1 as D (6 bases). Germline V gene sequence: CDR1 MDHEN, CDR2 SYDVKM. CDR3 length: 12 amino acids. Between the trimmed V and J ends, which lost 3 bases and 13 bases, there was a span of 13 bases. The CDR3 is CASSFMEQGQFF. CDR3 coding DNA: TGTGCCAGCAGTTTTATGGAACAGGGTCAGTTCTTC.

The chain combines TRBV9 with TRBJ2-3, with D unclear. The CDR3 has 14 residues. Germline CDR1 is SGDLS and CDR2 is YYNGEE. V gave up 1 base and J gave up 3 bases, with 9 bases separating them. In nucleotides, the CDR3 is TGTGCCAGCAGCGTAACCGGAGAAACAGATACGCAGTATTTT. Encoded protein: CASSVTGETDTQYF.

The chain links TRBV28 to TRBJ1-5, with 7 bases that match TRBD1. The V segment lost 6 bases and the J segment 1 base; nucleotides outside the gene matches: 0. Germline V CDR1 and CDR2: MDHEN, SYDVKM. This CDR3 contains 13 residues. The CDR3 sequence is CASRQGSNQPQHF. CDR3 in DNA: TGTGCCAGCAGACAGGGGAGCAATCAGCCCCAGCATTTT.

The chain combines TRBV28 with TRBJ1-5; perhaps TRBD1 as D (5 bases). V was trimmed by 3 bases and J by 6 bases, leaving 15 bases between them. The CDR3 runs to 15 residues. Germline V CDR1 and CDR2: MDHEN, SYDVKM. In DNA, the CDR3 is TGTGCCAGCAGTTTTTCGGACGCCACAGGTCAGCCCCAGCATTTT. This gives the protein CASSFSDATGQPQHF.

This clone was picked up a small number of times. This chain connects TRBV6-1 to TRBJ1-6, with D unclear. The germline V and J ends were trimmed by 6 bases and 7 bases, with 4 bases remaining between them. The CDR3 extends over 11 amino acids. The germline CDR1 and CDR2 sequences are MNHNS and SASEGT. The CDR3 loop is CASSTNSPLHF. The CDR3 DNA reads as TGTGCCAGCAGCACAAATTCACCCCTCCACTTT.

As for this clone: The same CDR3 is also encoded by other DNA sequences in this sample. CDR3 residues: CASSYSGTRRETQYF. CDR3 nucleotide sequence: TGTGCCAGCAGTTATTCGGGGACTAGACGAGAGACCCAGTACTTC. The gene calls are TRBV6-5 and TRBJ2-5; 8 nucleotides align to TRBD2. The CDR3 has 15 amino acids. Per germline, CDR1 MNHEY and CDR2 SVGAGI. V shed 3 bases, J shed 4 bases, and the junction held 7 bases outside the gene matches.

The chain has TRBV9 and TRBJ1-2, with D maybe TRBD1 (5 bases). The CDR3 runs 14 residues. V dropped 0 bases and J dropped 7 bases, with 13 bases sitting between them. Germline V lookup: CDR1 SGDLS, CDR2 YYNGEE. This CDR3 is CASSVALGLGGYTF. CDR3 sequence (DNA): TGTGCCAGCAGCGTAGCTCTGGGGCTGGGTGGCTACACCTTC.

The V and J genes are TRBV11-2 and TRBJ2-7; D may be TRBD2 (6 bases). This CDR3 comprises 12 residues. Germline V gives CDR1 SGHAT, CDR2 FQNNGV. V was shortened by 5 bases and J by 3 bases, with 8 bases between the two germline ends. In nucleotides, the CDR3 is TGTGCCAGCAGCCGGGGGAGCTACGAGCAGTACTTC. Its translation: CASSRGSYEQYF.

The chain carries TRBV7-9 and TRBJ2-1; 14 bases fit TRBD2. The V gene's germline CDR1 is SEHNR and CDR2 FQNEAQ (reference sequence). V shed 4 bases and J 0 bases; nucleotides not matched to a gene: 2. The CDR3 has 17 residues. Written as DNA, the CDR3 is TGTGCCAGCAGCTCTGGGACTAGCGGGGGCTCCTACAATGAGCAGTTCTTC. Translation: CASSSGTSGGSYNEQFF.

V and J are TRBV9 and TRBJ2-3; 9 bases are shared with TRBD2. The CDR3 loop spans 15 amino acids. Germline loops: CDR1 SGDLS, CDR2 YYNGEE. Trimming removed 0 bases from V and 6 bases from J; junction bases left unmatched: 5. CDR3 bases: TGTGCCAGCAGCGTAGGCCTAGCGGGGTATGATACGCAGTATTTT. Protein: CASSVGLAGYDTQYF.

The V gene is TRBV30, the J gene TRBJ2-3; D not resolved. The CDR3 is 13 amino acids. V lost 4 bases and J 0 bases, leaving 8 bases between the germline ends. Germline CDR1 reads GTSNPN; CDR2 reads SVGIG (reference sequence). For the CDR3, the DNA is TGTGCCTGGACGACTGGAAGCACAGATACGCAGTATTTT. It encodes CAWTTGSTDTQYF.

As DNA, the CDR3 is TGTGCCAGCAAGCGAAGTCCAGCAGATACGCAGTATTTT. This translates into CASKRSPADTQYF. This chain uses TRBV2 with TRBJ2-3, with D unclear. Trimming pared 7 bases from V and 4 bases from J, leaving 12 bases between. There are 13 residues in the CDR3. Germline lookup yields CDR1 SNHLY and CDR2 FYNNEI.

A note on this clone: This sample also contains other DNA sequences that code for the same CDR3. The chain has TRBV30 and TRBJ2-7; TRBD1 matches 11 bases. Trimming at V came to 4 bases and at J to 4 bases, leaving 3 bases not matched to a gene. Germline CDR1 and CDR2: GTSNPN and SVGIG (reference sequence). CDR3 length: 13 amino acids. For the CDR3, the DNA is TGTGCCTGGACTGGACAGGGGGCGTACGAGCAGTACTTC. This encodes CAWTGQGAYEQYF.

The CDR3, as DNA: TGTGCCAGCTCACCGGCGACTAGCGGATACACAGATACGCAGTATTTT. Amino acid sequence: CASSPATSGYTDTQYF. The chain joins TRBV18 to TRBJ2-3; 9 bases fit TRBD2. The CDR3 contains 16 residues. The V segment lost 3 bases and the J segment 2 bases; nucleotides outside the gene matches: 6. CDR1 KGHSH and CDR2 LQKENI come from the germline V gene.